One and the same sample provided the 13 T cell receptor beta chains below, sequenced in a study of T cell responses to AZD1222 COVID-19 vaccine. This table comes from immunoSEQ multiplex PCR, and its TCRdb copy is limited to in-frame clones, with some not included. The sample records 120,000 to 150,000 clones, around 86% being singletons. The material sequenced was peripheral blood, taken on day 0 of MenACWY control vaccination. Receptors originate from an adult in good health.

The chain uses TRBV7-8 and TRBJ1-1, with a weak D call TRBD1 (5 bases). V lost 5 bases, J lost 1 base, and 14 bases lay in between. CDR1 is SGHVS and CDR2 is FQNEAQ in the germline V gene. This CDR3 has 15 amino acids. The CDR3 DNA reads TGTGCCAGCAGCCCGGGGGGTAGGTCGAACACTGAAGCTTTCTTT. Translation: CASSPGGRSNTEAFF.

This clone appeared a few times. The chain links TRBV6-6 to TRBJ1-1; D remains ambiguous. Trimming shortened V by 11 bases and J by 1 base, and 14 bases separated the two germline ends. The CDR3 totals 13 residues. Germline assignment: CDR1 MNHNY and CDR2 SVGAGI (reference sequence). The CDR3 nucleotides are TGTGCCGGCCATGGTAGTACGAACACTGAAGCTTTCTTT. It encodes CAGHGSTNTEAFF.

The CDR3 DNA reads as TGTGCCAGTAGTACTTCGGGGACAGGAGCGGCTGAAGCTTTCTTT. Translation: CASSTSGTGAAEAFF. V is TRBV19 and J is TRBJ1-1; 8 bases fit TRBD1. The germline CDR1 and CDR2 sequences are LNHDA and SQIVND (reference sequence). This CDR3 comprises 15 residues. V dropped 4 bases and J dropped 6; count of bases not matched to a gene: 10.

The V and J genes are TRBV18 and TRBJ2-7; 7 bases match TRBD1. Germline V CDR1 and CDR2: KGHSH, LQKENI. The J segment lost 2 bases and the V segment lost 3 bases, leaving 4 bases of the junction unmatched. CDR3 length: 14 amino acids. This chain's CDR3 is CASSPEQGAYEQYV. The CDR3 nucleotides read TGTGCCAGCTCACCCGAGCAGGGGGCCTACGAGCAGTACGTC.

The V and J genes are TRBV11-2 and TRBJ1-2; a weak D match, TRBD1 (5 bases). Germline CDR1 reads SGHAT; CDR2 reads FQNNGV. The CDR3 loop spans 12 amino acids. With 3 bases removed from V and 13 bases from J, the gap between germline ends came to 15 bases. CDR3 sequence: CASSLSGQVTTF. The CDR3 DNA is TGTGCCAGCAGCTTGTCAGGACAAGTTACCACCTTC.

This clone turned up a few times. The CDR3 nucleotides read TGTGCCAGCAGCAAAGTCCCGATCTACGAGCAGTACGTC. Its translation is CASSKVPIYEQYV. The gene calls are TRBV21-1 and TRBJ2-7. TRBV21-1 is shown as a pseudogene. This CDR3 is 13 amino acids long.

The V gene is TRBV5-1, the J gene TRBJ2-7; D is ambiguous. Germline V lookup: CDR1 SGHRS, CDR2 YFSETQ. Trimming cost V 0 bases and J 4 bases, with 14 bases left between them. CDR3 length: 15 residues. CDR3 residues: CASSLVQDVSYEQYF. In nucleotides, the CDR3 is TGCGCCAGCAGCTTGGTTCAGGACGTTTCGTACGAGCAGTACTTC.

This chain links TRBV5-4 with TRBJ1-1; maybe TRBD1 (6 bases). There are 15 residues in the CDR3. Germline V lookup: CDR1 SGHNT, CDR2 YYREEE (reference sequence). Trimming took off 2 bases at V and 7 bases at J, with 18 bases between the two ends. CDR3: CASSFGPGQHFEAFF. The DNA of the CDR3 is TGTGCCAGCAGCTTTGGCCCGGGACAACATTTTGAAGCTTTCTTT.

J is TRBJ2-4 and V is TRBV28; 7 nucleotides align to TRBD1. The germline V gene encodes CDR1 MDHEN and CDR2 SYDVKM. Trimming at V came to 3 bases and at J to 7 bases, leaving 6 bases not matched to a gene. This CDR3 region has 14 residues. The CDR3 DNA reads TGTGCCAGCAGTTTCGGACAGGCCAGTAACATTCAGTACTTC. Translated: CASSFGQASNIQYF.

The rearrangement joins TRBV7-8 to TRBJ1-5; D is uncertain. V lost 5 bases, J lost 2 bases, and 16 bases lay in between. The CDR3 totals 16 residues. Germline V gene sequence: CDR1 SGHVS, CDR2 FQNEAQ. CDR3 amino acids: CASSPRGQAGNQPQHF. In DNA form, the CDR3 reads TGTGCCAGCAGCCCCAGAGGCCAGGCAGGCAATCAGCCCCAGCATTTT.

The chain is built from TRBV7-2 and TRBJ1-1, with 9 bases that match TRBD1. The CDR3 has 16 residues. J gave up 1 base and V 5 bases, and 8 bases lay outside the gene matches. The germline CDR1 and CDR2 sequences are SGHTA and FQGNSA. CDR3 in amino acids: CASSQTPGQGNTEAFF. CDR3 nucleotides: TGTGCCAGCAGCCAAACCCCGGGACAGGGGAACACTGAAGCTTTCTTT.

The chain links TRBV2 to TRBJ1-2; no definite D call. V was trimmed by 4 bases and J by 8 bases, leaving 14 bases between them. The CDR3 runs to 13 residues. Germline V gene sequence: CDR1 SNHLY, CDR2 FYNNEI. CDR3 in amino acids: CASSVGQLSGYTF. Here the CDR3 DNA reads TGTGCCAGCAGTGTAGGGCAGTTGAGCGGCTACACCTTC.

The V and J genes are TRBV30 and TRBJ2-1; D remains ambiguous. This CDR3 comprises 14 residues. Germline V gene sequence: CDR1 GTSNPN, CDR2 SVGIG (reference sequence). V was pared by 4 bases and J by 2 bases, with 12 bases between. CDR3 sequence: CAWIGRIPYNEQFF. For the CDR3, the DNA is TGTGCCTGGATAGGCAGGATACCCTACAATGAGCAGTTCTTC.